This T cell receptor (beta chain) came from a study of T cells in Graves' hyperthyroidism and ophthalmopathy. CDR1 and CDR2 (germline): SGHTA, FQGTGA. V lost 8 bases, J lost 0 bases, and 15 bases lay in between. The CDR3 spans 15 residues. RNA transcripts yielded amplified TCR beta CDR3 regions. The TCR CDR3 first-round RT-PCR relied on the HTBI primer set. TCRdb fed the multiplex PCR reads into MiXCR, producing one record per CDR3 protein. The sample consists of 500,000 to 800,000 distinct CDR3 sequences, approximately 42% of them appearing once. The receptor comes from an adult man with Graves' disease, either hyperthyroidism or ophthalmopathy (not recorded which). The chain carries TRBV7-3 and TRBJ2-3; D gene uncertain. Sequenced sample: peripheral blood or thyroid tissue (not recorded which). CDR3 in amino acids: CASRRATSSTDTQYF. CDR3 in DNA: TGTGCCAGCCGTAGGGCTACCTCTAGCACAGATACGCAGTATTTT.